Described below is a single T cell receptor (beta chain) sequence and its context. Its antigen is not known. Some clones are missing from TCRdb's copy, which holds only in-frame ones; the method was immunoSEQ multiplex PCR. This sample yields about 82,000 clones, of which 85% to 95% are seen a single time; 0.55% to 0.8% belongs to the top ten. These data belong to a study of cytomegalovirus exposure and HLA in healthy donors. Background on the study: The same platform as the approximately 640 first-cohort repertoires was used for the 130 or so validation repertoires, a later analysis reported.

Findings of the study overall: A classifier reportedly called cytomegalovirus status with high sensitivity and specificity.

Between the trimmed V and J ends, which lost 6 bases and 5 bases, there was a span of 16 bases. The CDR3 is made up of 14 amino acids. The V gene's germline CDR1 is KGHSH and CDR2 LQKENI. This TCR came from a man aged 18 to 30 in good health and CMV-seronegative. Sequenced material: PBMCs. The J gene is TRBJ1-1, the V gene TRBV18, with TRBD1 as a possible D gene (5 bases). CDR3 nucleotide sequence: TGTGCCAGCTCCCCCTCGGGGGTGAGTACTGAAGCTTTCTTT. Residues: CASSPSGVSTEAFF.